The present T cell receptor beta chain was sequenced within a study of T cells in Graves' hyperthyroidism and ophthalmopathy. Recently diagnosed hyperthyroidism of less than 2 months' duration affected patients aged 18 to 65. Diagnosis relied on clinical symptoms, serum thyroxine and TRAb, thyroid ultrasound and orbital computed tomography. This CDR3 comprises 15 residues. The V and J ends lost 3 bases and 6 bases, in that order; junction bases with no gene match: 6. This clonotype was observed a few times. Given a much more abundant clone one base away, this may be a read error. Amplified TCR beta CDR3 regions derived from RNA transcripts. HTBI primers were employed in a first-round RT-PCR of the TCR CDR3. TCRdb re-analysed the multiplex PCR reads in MiXCR, keeping a single row per CDR3 protein. This table has around 200,000 distinct CDR3 sequences, about 17% appearing once.

Material for sequencing was blood. This rearrangement joins TRBV12-3 or TRBV12-4 to TRBJ2-2; TRBD2 agrees at 8 bases. The clonotype comes from a woman between 50 and 59 years old with Graves' hyperthyroidism. CDR3: CASSFDGGVAGELFF. The CDR3 nucleotides are TGTGCCAGCAGTTTCGACGGGGGGGTGGCCGGGGAGCTGTTTTTT.